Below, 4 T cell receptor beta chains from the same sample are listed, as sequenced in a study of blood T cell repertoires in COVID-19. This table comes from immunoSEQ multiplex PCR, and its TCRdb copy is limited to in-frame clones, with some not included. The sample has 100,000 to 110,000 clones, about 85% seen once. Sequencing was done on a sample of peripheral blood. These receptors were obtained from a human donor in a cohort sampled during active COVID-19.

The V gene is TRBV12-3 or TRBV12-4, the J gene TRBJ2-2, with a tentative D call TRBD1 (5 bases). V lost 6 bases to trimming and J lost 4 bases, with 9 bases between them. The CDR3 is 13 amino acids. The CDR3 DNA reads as TGTGCCAGCAGCCGGACAACCACCGGGGAGCTGTTTTTT. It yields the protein CASSRTTTGELFF.

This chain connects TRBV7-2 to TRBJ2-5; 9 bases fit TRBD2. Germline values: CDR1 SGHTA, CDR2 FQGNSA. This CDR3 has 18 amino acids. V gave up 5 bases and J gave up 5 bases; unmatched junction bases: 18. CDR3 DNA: TGTGCCAGCAGCCTATGGGGTAGCGGGAGCGGGTTGGGGGAGACCCAGTACTTC. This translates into CASSLWGSGSGLGETQYF.

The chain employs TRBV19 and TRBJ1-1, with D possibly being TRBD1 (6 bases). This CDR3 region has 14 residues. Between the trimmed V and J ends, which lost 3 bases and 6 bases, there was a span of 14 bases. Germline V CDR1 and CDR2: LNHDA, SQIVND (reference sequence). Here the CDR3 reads CASSMFQGTPEAFF. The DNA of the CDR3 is TGTGCCAGTAGTATGTTTCAGGGGACGCCTGAAGCTTTCTTT.

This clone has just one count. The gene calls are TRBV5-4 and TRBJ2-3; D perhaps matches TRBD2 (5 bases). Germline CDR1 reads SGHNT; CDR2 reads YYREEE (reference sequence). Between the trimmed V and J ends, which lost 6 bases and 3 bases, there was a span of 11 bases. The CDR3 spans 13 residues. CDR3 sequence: CASKGLQTDTQYF. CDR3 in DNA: TGTGCCAGCAAAGGACTCCAAACAGATACGCAGTATTTT.